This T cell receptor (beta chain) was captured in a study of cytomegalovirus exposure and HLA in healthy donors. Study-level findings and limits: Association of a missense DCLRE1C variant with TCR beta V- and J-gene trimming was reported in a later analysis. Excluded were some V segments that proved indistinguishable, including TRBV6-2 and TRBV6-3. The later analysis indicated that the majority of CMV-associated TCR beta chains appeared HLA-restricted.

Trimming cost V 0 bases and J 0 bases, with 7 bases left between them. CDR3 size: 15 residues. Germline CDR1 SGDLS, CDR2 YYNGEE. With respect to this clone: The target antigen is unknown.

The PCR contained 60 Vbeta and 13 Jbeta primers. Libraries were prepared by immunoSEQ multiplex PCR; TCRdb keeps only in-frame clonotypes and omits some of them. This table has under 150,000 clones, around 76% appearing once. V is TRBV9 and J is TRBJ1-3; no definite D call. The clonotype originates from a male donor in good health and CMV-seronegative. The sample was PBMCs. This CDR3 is CASSVELSSGNTIYF. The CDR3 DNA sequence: TGTGCCAGCAGCGTAGAATTGAGCTCTGGAAACACCATATATTTT.